Following are 4 T cell receptor beta chains from one sample sequenced in a study of cytomegalovirus exposure and HLA in healthy donors. The assay was immunoSEQ multiplex PCR, and TCRdb's table has in-frame clones only and misses some. The repertoire holds around 260,000 clones, with roughly 88% as singletons. The material sequenced was PBMCs. The receptor source for this set is a woman younger than 45 in good health and CMV-seronegative.

CDR3 region: CASSPGLAGGLSGTDTQYF. The CDR3 bases are TGTGCCAGCAGCCCGGGACTAGCGGGAGGGCTTTCAGGGACAGATACGCAGTATTTT. The gene calls are TRBV7-8 and TRBJ2-3, with 16 bases lining up with TRBD2. Per the germline V gene, CDR1 is SGHVS and CDR2 is FQNEAQ. This CDR3 comprises 19 residues. The junction had 11 bases not matched to a gene; V was cut back by 5 bases and J by 3 bases.

The count of this clone is one. The genes are TRBV28 and TRBJ2-3; maybe TRBD1 (6 bases). Germline V gene lookup returns CDR1 MDHEN and CDR2 SYDVKM. Between the trimmed V and J ends, which lost 6 bases and 2 bases, there was a span of 9 bases. CDR3 length equals 13 residues. The CDR3 nucleotides are TGTGCCAGCAGACAGGGTTTCACAGATACGCAGTATTTT. Amino acid sequence: CASRQGFTDTQYF.

The chain uses TRBV5-1 and TRBJ2-7; 8 positions agree with TRBD1. With 6 bases clipped from V and 4 bases from J, the junction kept 6 bases outside the gene matches. Germline V CDR1 and CDR2: SGHRS, YFSETQ. The CDR3 totals 13 residues. The DNA of the CDR3 is TGCGCCAGCACCTTCAACAGGGGGTACGAGCAGTACTTC. The encoded protein is CASTFNRGYEQYF.

This chain links TRBV6-1 with TRBJ2-2, with TRBD2 identical over 9 bases. The J segment lost 6 bases and the V segment lost 0 bases, leaving 11 bases of the junction unmatched. In germline, CDR1 is MNHNS, CDR2 SASEGT. The CDR3 is made up of 18 amino acids. The CDR3 nucleotides are TGTGCCAGCAGTGAAGCGGCTTCGGTAGCGGGAGTCGCCGGGGAGCTGTTTTTT. The encoded protein is CASSEAASVAGVAGELFF.